The 18 T cell receptor beta chains given below trace back to one sample, sequenced in a study of T-cell reconstitution after alpha-beta-depleted transplantation in children. During its preparation, the TCRbeta library received unique molecular identifiers. TCRdb reprocessed the PCR reads with MiXCR, giving one entry per CDR3 protein. The sample includes around 800,000 distinct CDR3 sequences, about 15% of them seen just once. Specimen: PBMCs, mostly from graft donor cells, collected 360 days after TCRalphabeta/CD19-depleted stem cell transplant. The receptors originated from a male patient between 5 and 17 years old who had a stem cell transplant for acute lymphoblastic leukemia, so the T cells may come from the graft donor.

This clonotype was counted many times. The chain has TRBV4-1 and TRBJ1-4; a weak D match, TRBD1 (5 bases). Germline assignment: CDR1 MGHRA and CDR2 YSYEKL. This CDR3 spans 15 amino acids. Trimming stripped 4 bases from V and 3 bases from J, with 12 bases between. For the CDR3, the DNA is TGCGCCAGCAGCCCATGGGTGGGGGCTAATGAAAAACTGTTTTTT. Protein product: CASSPWVGANEKLFF.

The table lists this clonotype with many counts. Mismatch with germline at one junction end may stem from a read error. V usage is TRBV5-1 and J usage is TRBJ2-3; TRBD1 matches 8 bases. The V gene's germline CDR1 is SGHRS and CDR2 YFSETQ. The CDR3 spans 14 residues. The CDR3 DNA reads as TGTGCCAGCAGCTCCGGACAGGGCGCAGATACGCAGTATTTT. Translated, it gives CASSSGQGADTQYF. The full variable domain, completed using reference TRBV5-1 and TRBJ2-3, is KAGVTQTPRYLIKTRGQQVTLSCSPISGHRSVSWYQQTPGQGLQFLFEYFSETQRNKGNFPGRFSGRQFSNSRSEMNVSTLELGDSALYLCASSSGQGADTQYFGPGTRLTVL.

V usage is TRBV27 and J usage is TRBJ2-7; D not resolved. The CDR3 is 14 residues long. Trimming took off 0 bases at V and 0 bases at J, with 6 bases between the two ends. CDR1 MNHEY and CDR2 SMNVEV come from the germline V gene (reference sequence). The CDR3 protein is CASSLSRNSYEQYF. In DNA, the CDR3 is TGTGCCAGCAGTTTATCCCGAAACTCCTACGAGCAGTACTTC.

This clonotype showed up many times. This chain links TRBV5-1 with TRBJ1-1, with a weak D call TRBD1 (5 bases). The CDR3 has 12 amino acids. Deletions cut 2 bases from V and 7 bases from J, with 9 bases between. Germline CDR1 SGHRS, CDR2 YFSETQ. In DNA, the CDR3 is TGCGCCAGCAGCTTTGAGGGGATTGAAGCTTTCTTT. As protein: CASSFEGIEAFF.

In its sample, this clonotype was seen a few times. The genes are TRBV10-3 and TRBJ2-3, with D possibly called TRBD1 or TRBD2 (6 bases each). The CDR3 is 14 residues long. The V and J ends lost 0 bases and 5 bases respectively, with 9 bases between them. Germline V gene lookup returns CDR1 ENHRY and CDR2 SYGVKD. The CDR3 spells CAISESEGEDTQYF. The CDR3 nucleotides read TGTGCCATCAGTGAGTCGGAGGGGGAAGATACGCAGTATTTT.

V and J are TRBV20-1 and TRBJ2-3, with TRBD2 matching over 10 bases. There are 17 residues in the CDR3. CDR1 and CDR2 from the germline V gene are DFQATT and SNEGSKA (reference sequence). Trimming took 0 bases from V and 0 from J; bases not matched to a gene: 6. The CDR3, as DNA: TGCAGTGCTAGAGATCCCCTACTAGCGGGAAGCACAGATACGCAGTATTTT. It is translated as CSARDPLLAGSTDTQYF.

This clonotype was recorded at least ten times. V gene TRBV20-1 combines with J gene TRBJ1-1, with D unclear. The length of the CDR3 is 13 residues. Germline-derived CDR1 and CDR2 are DFQATT and SNEGSKA (reference sequence). V was clipped by 3 bases and J by 5 bases, with 13 bases between them. CDR3: CSASKELGTEAFF. The CDR3 region has the DNA TGCAGTGCTAGCAAAGAATTGGGGACTGAAGCTTTCTTT.

The chain has TRBV7-2 and TRBJ1-1, with 8 bases matching TRBD1. The CDR3 is made up of 16 amino acids. V gave up 3 bases and J gave up 1 base; unmatched junction bases: 7. Per the germline V gene, CDR1 is SGHTA and CDR2 is FQGNSA. As DNA, the CDR3 is TGTGCCAGCAGCTTTTGGACAGGGTGGGGGAACACTGAAGCTTTCTTT. The encoded protein is CASSFWTGWGNTEAFF.

The sample holds a few counts of this clonotype. V gene TRBV25-1 combines with J gene TRBJ1-4; D is unresolved. Germline CDR1 and CDR2: MGHDK and SYGVNS. The CDR3 covers 13 residues. V dropped 5 bases and J dropped 6 bases, with 10 bases sitting between them. In DNA, the CDR3 is TGTGCCAGCAGTCCCCTGCCCCATGAAAAACTGTTTTTT. This sequence encodes CASSPLPHEKLFF.

The rearrangement joins TRBV5-1 to TRBJ1-2; 12 bases are a match to TRBD1. Trimming cost V 7 bases and J 8 bases; bases outside gene matches: 12. The CDR3 is 15 residues long. Germline CDR1 SGHRS, CDR2 YFSETQ. CDR3 nucleotides: TGCGCCAGCTCAATCCCCGGGACAGGGGGCGGCGGCTACACCTTC. Protein sequence: CASSIPGTGGGGYTF.

This clonotype was observed a handful of times. This rearrangement joins TRBV5-1 to TRBJ1-6; no clear D gene. Trimming removed 0 bases from V and 0 bases from J, with 7 bases in between. This CDR3 region has 16 residues. In germline, CDR1 is SGHRS, CDR2 YFSETQ. Here the CDR3 DNA reads TGCGCCAGCAGCTTGGACCTGAGCTCCTATAATTCACCCCTCCACTTT. It translates to CASSLDLSSYNSPLHF.

This clonotype has just a few counts. The chain uses TRBV7-8 and TRBJ2-5; D is ambiguous. Germline CDR1 and CDR2: SGHVS and FQNEAQ. The CDR3 spans 12 residues. V shed 5 bases and J shed 5 bases, with 9 bases lying between them. The DNA of the CDR3 is TGTGCCAGCAGCCGGCTGATGGAGACCCAGTACTTC. Its translation is CASSRLMETQYF. Filled out from reference TRBV7-8 and TRBJ2-5, the complete variable domain reads GAGVSQSPRYKVAKRGQDVALRCDPISGHVSLFWYQQALGQGPEFLTYFQNEAQLDKSGLPSDRFFAERPEGSVSTLKIQRTQQEDSAVYLCASSRLMETQYFGPGTRLLVL.

This chain uses TRBV7-3 with TRBJ2-2; D unclear. Germline assignment: CDR1 SGHTA and CDR2 FQGTGA. The V gene lost 5 bases and the J gene lost 3 bases, with 4 bases spanning the gap. The CDR3 length is 12 residues. CDR3 sequence (DNA): TGTGCCAGCAGCCGATACACCGGGGAGCTGTTTTTT. Its translation is CASSRYTGELFF.

The CDR3 here is CASSVALGGTQYF. In DNA form, the CDR3 reads TGTGCCAGCAGCGTAGCGCTTGGGGGGACCCAGTACTTC. J is TRBJ2-5 and V is TRBV9, with D perhaps assigned TRBD1 or TRBD2 (5 bases each). The CDR3 has 13 amino acids. The V and J ends lost 0 bases and 7 bases respectively, with 10 bases between them. Germline-derived CDR1 and CDR2 are SGDLS and YYNGEE. Variable domain in full (rest from reference TRBV9 and TRBJ2-5): DSGVTQTPKHLITATGQRVTLRCSPRSGDLSVYWYQQSLDQGLQFLIQYYNGEERAKGNILERFSAQQFPDLHSELNLSSLELGDSALYFCASSVALGGTQYFGPGTRLLVL.

A few counts support this clonotype. The chain employs TRBV5-1 and TRBJ2-7, with D maybe TRBD2 (6 bases). V was pared by 0 bases and J by 0 bases, with 16 bases between. This CDR3 is 17 amino acids long. The germline V gene encodes CDR1 SGHRS and CDR2 YFSETQ. This CDR3 is CASSLAIARGTSYEQYF. CDR3 DNA: TGCGCCAGCAGCTTGGCCATCGCCCGGGGGACCTCCTACGAGCAGTACTTC.

The V and J genes are TRBV5-1 and TRBJ2-6; no clear D. CDR3 size: 17 residues. CDR1 and CDR2 (germline): SGHRS, YFSETQ. The V gene lost 0 bases and the J gene lost 2 bases, with 12 bases spanning the gap. The CDR3 reads CASSLAPAQTGANVLTF. The CDR3 bases are TGCGCCAGCAGCTTGGCCCCCGCGCAGACTGGGGCCAACGTCCTGACTTTC.

V and J are TRBV21-1 and TRBJ2-7; TRBD1 reflects the table's D call only, with no check against the DNA. TRBV21-1 corresponds to a pseudogene. The CDR3 consists of 17 residues. The CDR3 DNA sequence: TGTGCCAGCAGCAAAGCCCCACCAGGGACAGAGGGCTACGAGCAGTACTTC. The encoded protein is CASSKAPPGTEGYEQYF.

The rearrangement links TRBV7-9 to TRBJ1-6, with D perhaps TRBD1 (5 bases). V lost 5 bases and J 6 bases, leaving 14 bases between the germline ends. The CDR3 is made up of 15 amino acids. The germline CDR1 and CDR2 sequences are SEHNR and FQNEAQ (reference sequence). As DNA, the CDR3 is TGTGCCAGCAGCCTTTCGGGGCCTATTAATTCACCCCTCCACTTT. This codes for CASSLSGPINSPLHF.